The TCR beta chain described here comes from a study of blood T cell repertoires in COVID-19. Clones were sequenced by immunoSEQ multiplex PCR, and TCRdb holds only the in-frame ones, with some missing. The sample holds about 480,000 clones, roughly 88% seen once. This receptor was taken from a woman aged 40 to 50 who had recovered from COVID-19. The source material was PBMCs or T cells enriched from blood (not recorded which).

CDR3 nucleotide sequence: TGTGCCAGCAGTGTCGGGACAGGGGGGCGCAATCAGCCCCAGCATTTT. It encodes CASSVGTGGRNQPQHF. This chain uses TRBV27 with TRBJ1-5; 11 nucleotides match TRBD1. Looked up from germline, CDR1 is MNHEY and CDR2 is SMNVEV (reference sequence). The V and J ends lost 5 bases and 2 bases, in that order; junction bases with no gene match: 5. The CDR3 consists of 16 residues.